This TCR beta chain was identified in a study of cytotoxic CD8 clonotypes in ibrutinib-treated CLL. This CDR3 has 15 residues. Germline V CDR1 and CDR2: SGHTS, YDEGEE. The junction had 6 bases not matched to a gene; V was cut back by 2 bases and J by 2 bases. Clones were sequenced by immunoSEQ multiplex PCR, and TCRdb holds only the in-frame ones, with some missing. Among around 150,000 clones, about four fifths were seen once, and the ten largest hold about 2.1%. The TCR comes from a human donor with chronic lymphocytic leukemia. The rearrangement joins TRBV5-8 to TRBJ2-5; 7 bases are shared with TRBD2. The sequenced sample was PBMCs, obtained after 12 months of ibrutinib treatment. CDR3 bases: TGTGCCAGCAGCTTCGGCGGGAGACTTCAAGAGACCCAGTACTTC. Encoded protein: CASSFGGRLQETQYF.